A single sample is the source of the 6 T cell receptor beta chains below, sequenced in a study of regulatory T cells in long-lasting Graves disease. Indicated time point: newly diagnosed GD, antithyroid drugs for less than 3 months. Scientists built the TCR library using RNA that was extracted from PBMCs. Arm-PCR of CDR3 regions with iRepertoire HTBI primers generated TCR beta libraries. Each CDR3 protein is one row after TCRdb ran MiXCR on the multiplex PCR reads. Among roughly 610,000 distinct CDR3 sequences listed, around 17% were seen once. These data were also reused for a study on T cells in Graves' hyperthyroidism and ophthalmopathy.

Material: peripheral blood mononuclear cells (PBMCs), obtained at new diagnosis, from a patient treated with antithyroid drugs. These TCRs come from a young woman with Graves disease.

This clonotype showed up just a few times. This sequence joins TRBV18 and TRBJ1-4; TRBD1 matches at 7 bases. V dropped 3 bases and J dropped 12; count of bases not matched to a gene: 10. Germline V gene lookup returns CDR1 KGHSH and CDR2 LQKENI. CDR3 length equals 14 residues. Written as DNA, the CDR3 is TGTGCCAGCTCACCTAACCGCGACAGGGCCCAACTGTTTTTT. Its translation is CASSPNRDRAQLFF.

This clonotype was seen repeatedly, ten times or more. This chain joins TRBV7-2 and TRBJ2-1, with 10 bases that match TRBD2. Germline loops: CDR1 SGHTA, CDR2 FQGNSA. Trimming removed 1 base from V and 6 bases from J; junction bases left unmatched: 3. The CDR3 has 15 residues. The CDR3 spells CASSLGPSGSNEQFF. DNA for the CDR3: TGTGCCAGCAGCTTAGGGCCTAGCGGGAGCAATGAGCAGTTCTTC. The whole variable domain, remainder taken from reference TRBV7-2 and TRBJ2-1, is GAGVSQSPSNKVTEKGKDVELRCDPISGHTALYWYRQSLGQGLEFLIYFQGNSAPDKSGLPSDRFSAERTGGSVSTLTIQRTQQEDSAVYLCASSLGPSGSNEQFFGPGTRLTVL.

This clonotype was seen at least ten times. This chain connects TRBV27 to TRBJ2-1; D remains unclear. This CDR3 contains 13 residues. Trimming removed 5 bases from V and 1 base from J, with 6 bases in between. CDR1 MNHEY and CDR2 SMNVEV come from the germline V gene (reference sequence). The DNA of the CDR3 is TGTGCCAGCAGTCAATCTTCCTACAATGAGCAGTTCTTC. Its translation: CASSQSSYNEQFF.

This clonotype was counted a few times. This CDR3 is CASSQGGRGKDTQYF. The CDR3 bases are TGTGCCAGCAGCCAAGGAGGCAGGGGTAAAGATACGCAGTATTTT. J is TRBJ2-3 and V is TRBV14; a possible D gene is TRBD1 (6 bases). Germline V gene data show CDR1 as SGHDN and CDR2 as FVKESK. This CDR3 has 15 residues. The germline V and J ends were trimmed by 1 base and 5 bases, with 13 bases remaining between them.

In DNA form, the CDR3 reads TGTGCCAGTAGTATAGTAGGATCACCCCTCCACTTT. Protein product: CASSIVGSPLHF. The V gene is TRBV19, the J gene TRBJ1-6; D remains unclear. The length of the CDR3 is 12 residues. V was cut by 1 base and J by 10 bases, with 5 bases left in between. Per germline, CDR1 LNHDA and CDR2 SQIVND (reference sequence).

This clonotype was counted ten times or more. The CDR3 DNA reads TGTGCCAGTAGTTTCGGACCGGGGGATACGCAGTATTTT. Protein sequence: CASSFGPGDTQYF. The V and J genes are TRBV19 and TRBJ2-3, with a weak D call TRBD2 (5 bases). The V and J ends lost 5 bases and 6 bases respectively, with 12 bases between them. This CDR3 comprises 13 residues. CDR1 and CDR2 (germline): LNHDA, SQIVND (reference sequence).